Listed below are T cell receptor beta chains from one sample, sequenced in a study of OX40 agonist ivuxolimab in advanced cancers. Assay used: immunoSEQ multiplex PCR; TCRdb lists only in-frame clones, some missing. The sample has about 61,000 clones, more than 65% seen once. The specimen was CD4+ or CD8+ T cells sorted from blood, collected in a trial of the OX40 agonist ivuxolimab. The receptor source for this set is an adult with an advanced solid tumor such as melanoma, head and neck, liver or kidney cancer. Each CDR3 is given with its conserved first and last residue. Each record gives: J gene, D gene, clone size, V gene, CDR3 DNA, CDR3 protein. D genes are given only for firm matches. Size is stated for part of the rows, as once, few or many counts, or as a class when the clone is expanded.

>TRBJ2-1|TRBD2|few|TRBV4-2
TGTGCCAGCCTACCAGCGGGGCTAGCGGGAATCTCCTACAATGAGCAGTTCTTC
CASLPAGLAGISYNEQFF
>TRBJ2-7|TRBD2|-|TRBV6-1
TGTGCCAGCAGTGAATCGACTAGCGGGATTGGCGAGCAGTACTTC
CASSESTSGIGEQYF
>TRBJ2-3|-|-|TRBV5-1
TGCGCCAGCAATGGGGGGAACCTAATAAACACAGATACGCAGTATTTT
CASNGGNLINTDTQYF
>TRBJ2-7|TRBD1|once|TRBV28
TGTGCCAGCAGAGAGACAGGGGGCCCCTACGAGCAGTACTTC
CASRETGGPYEQYF
>TRBJ1-2|-|-|TRBV2
TGTGCCAGCACCCCCGGCTATAGGGCTAGTCATGGCTACACCTTC
CASTPGYRASHGYTF
>TRBJ2-5|-|few|TRBV11-2
TGTGCCAGCAGCTTAGACCTCTACGATGGCAGGACGGGGACCCAGTACTTC
CASSLDLYDGRTGTQYF
>TRBJ2-7|-|-|TRBV7-9
TGTGCCAGCAGCCGGGGTCCGGGTTCCCTCGGATTCTACGAGCAGTACTTC
CASSRGPGSLGFYEQYF
>TRBJ2-3|-|few|TRBV7-2
TGTGCCAGCAGCCAGCAGGAGGGTAGGCAGTATTTT
CASSQQEGRQYF
>TRBJ2-7|-|-|TRBV7-8
TGTGCCAGCAGCTTTTCAGGAGCATCGAGGGAGCAGTACTTC
CASSFSGASREQYF
>TRBJ2-7|-|-|TRBV7-2
TGTGCCAGCAGCTTAGGCGGGAACGCCTACGAGCAGTACTTC
CASSLGGNAYEQYF
>TRBJ2-7|-|many|TRBV10-1
TGCGCCAGCAGTGAGTCGCGACAGGCTTCCTACGAGCAGTACTTC
CASSESRQASYEQYF
>TRBJ1-2|TRBD1|-|TRBV6-1
TGTGCCAGCAGTGAACGGGTCGGGACAGAGGTCACCTTC
CASSERVGTEVTF
>TRBJ2-5|TRBD2|-|TRBV2
TGTGCCAGCAGTGGCTTAAGCGGGAGATCAGAGACCCAGTACTTC
CASSGLSGRSETQYF
>TRBJ2-5|-|-|TRBV2
TGTGCCAGCAGTGGACGGTTTACTGAGACCCAGTACTTC
CASSGRFTETQYF
>TRBJ2-5|TRBD2|-|TRBV27
TGTGCCAGCAGACCGCCATGGCCTAGCGGGATTGAGGGGCAAGAGACCCAGTACTTC
CASRPPWPSGIEGQETQYF
>TRBJ2-3|-|-|TRBV6-6
TGTGCCAGCAACAGGCCGGAGGACACAGATACGCAGTATTTT
CASNRPEDTDTQYF
>TRBJ2-7|-|-|TRBV7-2
TGTGCCAGCAGCTTAGGGGGGAGGGGGAACGAGCAGTACTTC
CASSLGGRGNEQYF
>TRBJ2-2|-|-|TRBV5-1
TGCGCCAGCAGCTTAAACACCGGGGAGCTGTTTTTT
CASSLNTGELFF
>TRBJ2-1|TRBD2|-|TRBV5-1
TGCGCCAGCAGTATCGGAGTAGCGGGAGGCAATGAGCAGTTCTTC
CASSIGVAGGNEQFF
>TRBJ1-3|-|-|TRBV21-1
TGTGCCAGCAGCCTATCGGACCGCGGAGGAAACACCATATATTTT
CASSLSDRGGNTIYF
>TRBJ1-4|-|-|TRBV6-6
TGTGCCAGCAGTCCTGGGTCGGGGGAAAAACTGTTTTTT
CASSPGSGEKLFF
>TRBJ2-1|-|-|TRBV11-3
TGTGCCAGCGGTCTTGGGCAGGGCGAATCTAATGAGCAGTTCTTC
CASGLGQGESNEQFF
>TRBJ2-1|-|-|TRBV9
TGTGCCAGCAGCGTGGAGGGAGGTTCCTACAATGAGCAGTTCTTC
CASSVEGGSYNEQFF
>TRBJ2-5|TRBD2|once|TRBV4-1
TGCGCCAGCAGCCAAACGGGAAGCGGGAGCGGAGAGACCCAGTACTTC
CASSQTGSGSGETQYF
>TRBJ2-7|TRBD2|-|TRBV7-2
TGTGCCAGCAGCTTACCCATAAATCTAGCGGGGAGCGCCGAGCAGTACTTC
CASSLPINLAGSAEQYF
>TRBJ2-1|-|-|TRBV7-2
TGTGCCAGCAGCTTATCCGGAGACGCTTCCTACAATGAGCAGTTCTTC
CASSLSGDASYNEQFF
>TRBJ2-1|-|-|TRBV7-2
TGTGCCAGCAGCTTAGGGATAGATTTTAGCCATGAGCAGTTCTTC
CASSLGIDFSHEQFF
>TRBJ2-3|TRBD2|-|TRBV7-2
TGTGCCAGCAGCCTAGCGGGAGTATCAGATACGCAGTATTTT
CASSLAGVSDTQYF
>TRBJ2-1|TRBD2|-|TRBV11-1
TGTGCCAGCAGCTTAGAGGGACTAGCGGGAGTGGAGCAGTTCTTC
CASSLEGLAGVEQFF
>TRBJ1-2|-|-|TRBV5-1
TGCGCCAGCAGCCAGGGAGTCGTGGTCTATGGCTACACCTTC
CASSQGVVVYGYTF
>TRBJ2-2|-|once|TRBV30
TGTGCCCGGAACAGGGAGAACACCGGGGAGCTGTTTTTT
CARNRENTGELFF
>TRBJ1-2|-|-|TRBV5-1
TGCGCCAGCAGCTTGGAAGGGAACCCTAACTATGGCTACACCTTC
CASSLEGNPNYGYTF
>TRBJ2-7|-|-|TRBV18
TGTGCCAGCTCACCGGAGGGGGGCAGCTCGAGATACTTC
CASSPEGGSSRYF
>TRBJ2-7|-|-|TRBV7-2
TGTGCCAGCAGCCCGGAGGTAGCGGTGTCCTACGAGCAGTACTTC
CASSPEVAVSYEQYF
>TRBJ1-2|-|-|TRBV6-1
TGTGCCAGCAGTATGAGGACAGCCCAAAACTATGGCTACACCTTC
CASSMRTAQNYGYTF
>TRBJ2-3|-|-|TRBV5-4
TGTGCCAGCAGCCACCCGCTACGGAGCACAGATACGCAGTATTTT
CASSHPLRSTDTQYF
>TRBJ2-7|-|-|TRBV10-3
TGTGCCATCAGGGGGGACACCGACTCCTACGAGCAGTACTTC
CAIRGDTDSYEQYF
>TRBJ2-2|-|-|TRBV30
TGTGCCTGCCCCGTGGGCTGGGGAGTGGGCACCGGGGAGCTGTTTTTT
CACPVGWGVGTGELFF
>TRBJ2-7|TRBD2|-|TRBV19
TGTGCCAGTAGGAGCGGGGGAACCTACGAGCAGTACTTC
CASRSGGTYEQYF
>TRBJ2-7|-|-|TRBV12-5
TGTGCTAGTGTTTCTAAGGGGGGGTATGCCGCCTACGAGCAGTACTTC
CASVSKGGYAAYEQYF
>TRBJ2-5|TRBD2|-|TRBV18
TGTGCCAGCTCGAGGGCTAGCGGGAGGGAAGAGACCCAGTACTTC
CASSRASGREETQYF
>TRBJ1-5|-|-|TRBV6-1
TGTGCCAGCAGTGACAGGGGCGGCAATCAGCCCCAGCATTTT
CASSDRGGNQPQHF
>TRBJ2-7|-|-|TRBV20-1
TGCAGCTTCTTTGGGTCCTACGAGCAGTACTTC
CSFFGSYEQYF
>TRBJ2-5|TRBD2|-|TRBV7-2
TGTGCCAGCAGCCGGGGGAGGGACCAAGAGACCCAGTACTTC
CASSRGRDQETQYF
>TRBJ1-5|-|-|TRBV6-6
TGTGCCAGCAGCCTCGGGGCTATTAGCAATCAGCCCCAGCATTTT
CASSLGAISNQPQHF
>TRBJ2-7|TRBD1|-|TRBV5-1
TGCGCCAGCAGTCGGGACAGCGACACCTACGAGCAGTACTTC
CASSRDSDTYEQYF
>TRBJ1-1|TRBD1|-|TRBV7-2
TGTGCCAGCGTTTCCGGGACAGTGAACACTGAAGCTTTCTTT
CASVSGTVNTEAFF